This T cell receptor (beta chain) is from a study of cytomegalovirus exposure and HLA in healthy donors. General observations from the study: Exclusion applied to some V segments, including TRBV6-2 and TRBV6-3, as they were indistinguishable. In a later analysis, most CMV-associated TCR beta chains appeared HLA-restricted.

This clone was counted once. The antigen is undetermined. In the PCR, 60 Vbeta and 13 Jbeta primers were used. The repertoire was sequenced with immunoSEQ multiplex PCR; TCRdb's copy has only in-frame clones and lacks some. The table has approximately 190,000 clones, approximately 78% seen once; the top ten hold approximately 6.5%. Germline-derived CDR1 and CDR2 are SGHTA and FQGNSA. Trimming took 4 bases from V and 4 from J; bases not matched to a gene: 4. The length of the CDR3 is 14 residues. This chain uses TRBV7-2 with TRBJ1-1, with TRBD1 identical over 9 bases. The source of this sequence is a woman in her fifties or sixties in good health and CMV-seropositive. Sequencing was carried out using PBMCs. The CDR3 loop is CASSSYRGPTEAFF. DNA of the CDR3: TGTGCCAGCAGCTCGTACAGGGGGCCCACTGAAGCTTTCTTT.